A single T cell receptor beta chain is shown here with its context. The germline CDR1 and CDR2 sequences are LNHDA and SQIVND (reference sequence). V lost 4 bases, J lost 4 bases, and 13 bases lay in between. CDR3 length: 14 residues. This record comes from a study of response to subunit inactivated influenza vaccine. In TCRdb, the RT-PCR reads were re-called with MiXCR into one record per CDR3 protein. The data contain around 480,000 distinct CDR3 sequences, approximately 16% of them singletons. The V call is TRBV19, the J call TRBJ2-5; D may be TRBD2 (6 bases). This material consisted of CD4+ T cells sorted from PBMCs, taken roughly 24 months after vaccination. This clonotype originated in a man between 50 and 69 years old who received an inactivated influenza vaccine. CDR3 nucleotides: TGTGCCAGTAGTAGAACTAGCTGGGGAGAGACCCAGTACTTC. Its translation is CASSRTSWGETQYF.